This is a list of T cell receptor beta chains from one sample in a study of cytomegalovirus exposure and HLA in healthy donors. Clones were read by immunoSEQ multiplex PCR, and TCRdb kept only the in-frame ones, dropping some. The ten top clones account for approximately 1.5%, within a sample of around 130,000 clones. The sample taken for sequencing was PBMCs. The receptors originated from a woman aged 40 to 49 in good health and CMV-seronegative. Both conserved end residues are part of each CDR3. The D gene is left open where the match is weak.

cdr3_aa cdr3_nt v_call d_call j_call
CASSLEASGGQETQYF TGTGCCAGCAGCCTTGAAGCTAGCGGGGGCCAAGAGACCCAGTACTTC TRBV7-2 TRBD2 TRBJ2-5
CASSLTGVSTDTQYF TGTGCCAGCAGCTTAACAGGGGTTAGCACAGATACGCAGTATTTT TRBV7-3 - TRBJ2-3
CASSYEERSRGLTFGAFF TGCGCCAGCAGCTACGAAGAACGATCAAGAGGTTTGACGTTTGGAGCTTTCTTT TRBV5-1 - TRBJ1-1
CASSAGQGGTTNEKLFF TGCGCCAGCAGCGCGGGACAGGGGGGGACAACTAATGAAAAACTGTTTTTT TRBV5-1 TRBD1 TRBJ1-4
CASSPSGSANYGYTF TGCGCCAGCAGCCCATCCGGGTCAGCTAACTATGGCTACACCTTC TRBV4-3 - TRBJ1-2
CASSSPRQSHLEAFF TGTGCCAGCAGTTCCCCTCGACAGTCCCACCTTGAAGCTTTCTTT TRBV28 - TRBJ1-1
CASSPLQGHVNEKLFF TGTGCCAGCTCACCATTGCAGGGACACGTGAATGAAAAACTGTTTTTT TRBV18 - TRBJ1-4
CASSFPGAGQINYGYTF TGTGCCAGCAGTTTTCCCGGGGCGGGACAGATTAACTATGGCTACACCTTC TRBV28 TRBD1 TRBJ1-2
CASSSQGRGLNTEAFF TGTGCCAGCAGCTCCCAGGGCAGGGGCTTGAACACTGAAGCTTTCTTT TRBV7-2 - TRBJ1-1
CASTQSTGFYTDTQYF TGTGCCAGCACCCAATCGACAGGGTTTTACACAGATACGCAGTATTTT TRBV7-2 TRBD1 TRBJ2-3
CASSLRRRAGVNTEAFF TGTGCCAGCAGTTTAAGGCGCAGGGCAGGGGTCAACACTGAAGCTTTCTTT TRBV28 - TRBJ1-1
CATSREGGQTGFNYTF TGTGCCACCAGCAGAGAAGGAGGACAGACTGGATTTAACTACACCTTC TRBV15 - TRBJ1-2
CASSTRQGMGYGYTF TGCGCCAGCAGCACCCGACAGGGTATGGGCTATGGCTACACCTTC TRBV5-1 TRBD1 TRBJ1-2
CASSVTTGSGNTIYF TGTGCCAGCAGCGTGACAACAGGTTCTGGAAACACCATATATTTT TRBV9 - TRBJ1-3
CASSVQPRGEETQYF TGTGCCAGCAGCGTCCAGCCGCGGGGGGAAGAGACCCAGTACTTC TRBV9 TRBD2 TRBJ2-5
CASSYPDRGFLREQYF TGTGCCAGCAGTTACCCGGACAGGGGGTTTCTTCGCGAGCAGTACTTC TRBV6-6 TRBD1 TRBJ2-7
CSAGQGMNTEAFF TGCAGCGCAGGACAGGGCATGAACACTGAAGCTTTCTTT TRBV29-1 TRBD1 TRBJ1-1
CASSLVRGEGTNEKLFF TGTGCCAGCAGCTTAGTACGGGGGGAAGGGACTAATGAAAAACTGTTTTTT TRBV7-2 - TRBJ1-4
CASSVQGSGELFF TGTGCCAGCAGTGTACAGGGCTCTGGGGAGCTGTTTTTT TRBV2 - TRBJ2-2
CASSQQGAGTEAFF TGTGCCAGTAGTCAACAGGGGGCCGGCACTGAAGCTTTCTTT TRBV19 TRBD1 TRBJ1-1
CASSSGDRGETQYF TGTGCCAGCAGCTCGGGGGACAGGGGAGAGACCCAGTACTTC TRBV11-3 TRBD1 TRBJ2-5
CSAVRTSGGAAYNEQFF TGCAGCGCCGTAAGGACTAGCGGGGGGGCCGCTTACAATGAGCAGTTCTTC TRBV29-1 TRBD2 TRBJ2-1